This T cell receptor beta chain was recorded in a study of T cell responses to AZD1222 COVID-19 vaccine. There are 16 residues in the CDR3. V lost 0 bases and J 4 bases, leaving 12 bases between the germline ends. The germline V gene has CDR1 LGHDT and CDR2 YNNKEL (reference sequence). Measured with immunoSEQ multiplex PCR; TCRdb has only the in-frame clones, and not every one. This sample has 150,000 to 200,000 clones, with 85% to 90% found just once. The sequence was collected from an adult in good health. J is TRBJ1-4 and V is TRBV3-1 (or the pseudogene TRBV3-2); tentatively, D is TRBD1 (5 bases). Sequenced material: peripheral blood, taken on day 0 of AZD1222 vaccination. The CDR3 DNA is TGTGCCAGCAGCCAAGAAGGCCAGGGTCTTAATGAAAAACTGTTTTTT. This translates into CASSQEGQGLNEKLFF.